Below are 24 T cell receptor beta chains sequenced from a single sample in a study of CD8+ T cells in alopecia areata. Specified treatment: oral pan-JAK inhibitor, 5-10 mg twice daily. TCR sequencing used cDNA made by reverse transcription of extracted RNA. Measured with immunoSEQ multiplex PCR; TCRdb has only the in-frame clones, and not every one. Of roughly 280,000 clones listed, 60% are singletons. The sequenced sample was CD4+ T cells sorted from blood, obtained around week 54, from a patient treated with tofacitinib. Receptor source: a human donor with alopecia areata.

The chain has TRBV30 and TRBJ1-5; D is uncertain. The CDR3 is 13 amino acids. V lost 0 bases, J lost 9 bases, and 12 bases lay in between. From germline, CDR1 is GTSNPN and CDR2 SVGIG (reference sequence). As DNA, the CDR3 is TGTGCCTGGAGTGTTGCCCCAATAGGGCCCCAGCATTTT. Translated, it gives CAWSVAPIGPQHF. The whole variable domain, filled in from reference TRBV30 and TRBJ1-5, reads SQTIHQWPATLVQPVGSPLSLECTVEGTSNPNLYWYRQAAGRGLQLLFYSVGIGQISSEVPQNLSASRPQDRQFILSSKKLLLSDSGFYLCAWSVAPIGPQHFGDGTRLSIL.

The J gene is TRBJ1-4, the V gene TRBV5-6; a weak D match, TRBD1 (6 bases). Per germline, CDR1 SGHDT and CDR2 YYEEEE. The CDR3 sequence is 15 residues long. V was cut by 5 bases and J by 7 bases, with 18 bases left in between. The DNA of the CDR3 is TGTGCCAGCAGTCGAGGCGCATCGGGGGCTGAAAAACTGTTTTTT. Amino acid sequence: CASSRGASGAEKLFF.

This clone was observed a few times. The chain combines TRBV5-1 with TRBJ2-5; 12 bases map to TRBD2. The CDR3 contains 16 residues. Unmatched junction bases numbered 8, after V lost 3 bases and J lost 5 bases. CDR1 is SGHRS, CDR2 YFSETQ, per germline. DNA of the CDR3: TGCGCCAGCAGCTGGCCTAGCGGGGGGGCCGGGGAGACCCAGTACTTC. This gives the protein CASSWPSGGAGETQYF.

This clone was recorded a few times. The chain joins TRBV5-1 to TRBJ2-7; D could derive from TRBD1 or TRBD2 (6 bases each). Germline loops: CDR1 SGHRS, CDR2 YFSETQ. The CDR3 spans 15 residues. Trimming stripped 0 bases from V and 2 bases from J, with 12 bases between. In DNA, the CDR3 is TGCGCCAGCAGCTTGGCCACGGGGGCCGCCTACGAGCAGTACTTC. Translating it yields CASSLATGAAYEQYF.

To note about this clone: Mismatch with germline at one junction end may stem from a read error. The chain couples TRBV7-7 to TRBJ2-2; either TRBD1 or TRBD2 may fit D (5 bases each). The CDR3 is 14 amino acids. The germline V gene encodes CDR1 SSHAT and CDR2 FNYEAQ (reference sequence). The DNA of the CDR3 is TGTGCTAGCAGCTTAGCCGGGGCGAACGGGGAGCTGTTTTTT. Its protein product is CASSLAGANGELFF.

The rearrangement uses TRBV7-2 and TRBJ2-5, with D unresolved. The CDR3 covers 12 residues. The V and J ends lost 4 bases and 9 bases respectively, with 12 bases between them. Germline V gene data show CDR1 as SGHTA and CDR2 as FQGNSA. The CDR3 here is CASSSTHRAQYF. For the CDR3, the DNA is TGTGCCAGCAGCTCGACCCATCGGGCCCAGTACTTC. The entire variable domain, with the rest obtained from reference TRBV7-2 and TRBJ2-5, is as follows: GAGVSQSPSNKVTEKGKDVELRCDPISGHTALYWYRQSLGQGLEFLIYFQGNSAPDKSGLPSDRFSAERTGGSVSTLTIQRTQQEDSAVYLCASSSTHRAQYFGPGTRLLVL.

The chain carries TRBV5-6 and TRBJ1-5; possibly TRBD1 for D (5 bases). V gave up 0 bases and J gave up 2 bases, with 15 bases separating them. CDR3 size: 17 residues. CDR1 is SGHDT, CDR2 YYEEEE, per germline. CDR3 region: CASSLAGRREGNQPQHF. The CDR3 nucleotides are TGTGCCAGCAGCTTGGCCGGTCGCAGGGAAGGCAATCAGCCCCAGCATTTT.

The chain carries TRBV14 and TRBJ2-2; D gene unclear. Germline V CDR1 and CDR2: SGHDN, FVKESK. This CDR3 comprises 15 residues. Trimming stripped 4 bases from V and 8 bases from J, with 17 bases between. CDR3 DNA sequence: TGTGCCAGCAGCCCCCACACCATAGCCATAGGGGAGCTGTTTTTT. This gives the protein CASSPHTIAIGELFF.

The chain is built from TRBV2 and TRBJ2-7; 7 nucleotides match TRBD1. The CDR3 is 14 residues long. The germline gives CDR1 SNHLY, CDR2 FYNNEI. With 6 bases clipped from V and 3 bases from J, the junction kept 8 bases outside the gene matches. The CDR3 DNA is TGTGCCAGCAGCGGTGGACAGGCGGACTACGAGCAGTACTTC. Translating it yields CASSGGQADYEQYF.

This chain links TRBV5-4 with TRBJ2-2; TRBD2 might be the D (5 bases). Germline CDR1 is SGHNT and CDR2 is YYREEE (reference sequence). The length of the CDR3 is 15 residues. V was cut by 1 base and J by 2 bases, with 9 bases left in between. CDR3 protein: CASSLLRANTGELFF. The CDR3 nucleotides read TGTGCCAGCAGCTTGTTGCGGGCCAACACCGGGGAGCTGTTTTTT.

The chain combines TRBV29-1 with TRBJ1-5; D uncertain. CDR3 length: 13 amino acids. The germline V gene has CDR1 SQVTM and CDR2 ANQGSEA. V was clipped by 4 bases and J by 2 bases, with 9 bases between them. This chain's CDR3 is CSVGQDGNQPQHF. The CDR3 nucleotides are TGCAGCGTTGGCCAGGATGGCAATCAGCCCCAGCATTTT.

This chain connects TRBV6-5 to TRBJ2-1; D is ambiguous. This CDR3 spans 15 amino acids. CDR1 MNHEY and CDR2 SVGAGI come from the germline V gene. Between the trimmed V and J ends, which lost 8 bases and 1 base, there was a span of 15 bases. The CDR3 coding sequence is TGTGCCAGCGGTCGTCTTTTACGGTCCTACAATGAGCAGTTCTTC. Protein: CASGRLLRSYNEQFF.

J is TRBJ2-5 and V is TRBV19; possible D gene TRBD1, 6 bases. The CDR3 length is 13 residues. The V end was cut by 6 bases, the J end by 5 bases, with 13 bases between. The germline V gene has CDR1 LNHDA and CDR2 SQIVND (reference sequence). Here the CDR3 DNA reads TGTGCCAGTAGCTTACAGGGTTGGGAGACCCAGTACTTC. This encodes CASSLQGWETQYF.

This clone was counted once. The J gene is TRBJ1-1, the V gene TRBV9; 7 bases fit TRBD1. The length of the CDR3 is 14 residues. Germline CDR1 SGDLS, CDR2 YYNGEE. Unmatched junction bases numbered 5, after V lost 3 bases and J lost 3 bases. CDR3 residues: CASSGGQADTEAFF. Written as DNA, the CDR3 is TGTGCCAGCAGCGGTGGACAGGCCGACACTGAAGCTTTCTTT.

V is TRBV30 and J is TRBJ2-1, with D perhaps matching TRBD2 (5 bases). This CDR3 spans 9 amino acids. In germline, CDR1 is GTSNPN, CDR2 SVGIG (reference sequence). Trimming took off 7 bases at V and 13 bases at J, with 11 bases between the two ends. In DNA form, the CDR3 reads TGTGCCTTAGGGAGACCTCAGTTCTTC. It translates to CALGRPQFF. The full variable domain, its missing parts supplied by reference TRBV30 and TRBJ2-1, is SQTIHQWPATLVQPVGSPLSLECTVEGTSNPNLYWYRQAAGRGLQLLFYSVGIGQISSEVPQNLSASRPQDRQFILSSKKLLLSDSGFYLCALGRPQFFGPGTRLTVL.

The chain joins TRBV5-6 to TRBJ2-5; D is possibly TRBD2 (5 bases). Trimming removed 7 bases from V and 2 bases from J, with 21 bases in between. The CDR3 has 16 amino acids. Per germline, CDR1 SGHDT and CDR2 YYEEEE. As DNA, the CDR3 is TGTGCCAGCGTCCCGGCGGGCCGGGTAGAACAAGAGACCCAGTACTTC. Its translation is CASVPAGRVEQETQYF.

The V and J genes are TRBV5-1 and TRBJ2-1; D tentatively reads TRBD1 or TRBD2 (5 bases each). This CDR3 contains 15 residues. Germline-derived CDR1 and CDR2 are SGHRS and YFSETQ. The germline V and J ends were trimmed by 4 bases and 0 bases, with 11 bases remaining between them. DNA for the CDR3: TGCGCCAGCAGCGGGGACGGACTCTCCTACAATGAGCAGTTCTTC. Its protein product is CASSGDGLSYNEQFF.

The chain is built from TRBV7-9 and TRBJ2-1; the D is unclear. Trimming pared 5 bases from V and 3 bases from J, leaving 5 bases between. Germline V gene data show CDR1 as SEHNR and CDR2 as FQNEAQ (reference sequence). This CDR3 has 12 amino acids. The CDR3 region has the DNA TGTGCCAGCAGCGAAGACTACAATGAGCAGTTCTTC. This gives the protein CASSEDYNEQFF.

V and J are TRBV5-1 and TRBJ2-3; D remains ambiguous. The germline V and J ends were trimmed by 4 bases and 1 base, with 7 bases remaining between them. Germline CDR1 and CDR2: SGHRS and YFSETQ. This CDR3 is 13 amino acids long. For the CDR3, the DNA is TGCGCCAGCAGCCGAGACGGCACAGATACGCAGTATTTT. Translated, it gives CASSRDGTDTQYF.

About this clone itself: Additional DNA sequences in this sample encode the identical CDR3. The V and J genes are TRBV29-1 and TRBJ1-2; TRBD1 is a possible D gene (5 bases). The V gene lost 3 bases and the J gene lost 4 bases, with 6 bases spanning the gap. Germline V gene data show CDR1 as SQVTM and CDR2 as ANQGSEA. The CDR3 is made up of 11 amino acids. The CDR3 here is CSVEQGYGYTF. CDR3 nucleotide sequence: TGCAGCGTTGAGCAGGGCTATGGCTACACCTTC.

The chain is built from TRBV11-2 and TRBJ2-3, with D maybe TRBD2 (7 bases). Looked up from germline, CDR1 is SGHAT and CDR2 is FQNNGV. The CDR3 extends over 18 amino acids. With 2 bases removed from V and 0 bases from J, the gap between germline ends came to 18 bases. CDR3 nucleotides: TGTGCCAGCAGCTTAATGAGCTGGGGGGGCTCAAGCACAGATACGCAGTATTTT. Its translation: CASSLMSWGGSSTDTQYF.

This clone was seen a single time. V gene TRBV19 combines with J gene TRBJ2-3; no reliable D call. The CDR3 has 13 residues. Germline V gene lookup returns CDR1 LNHDA and CDR2 SQIVND (reference sequence). V was trimmed by 5 bases and J by 1 base, leaving 7 bases between them. CDR3 sequence: CASSRRGTDTQYF. Written as DNA, the CDR3 is TGTGCCAGTAGTCGGCGTGGCACAGATACGCAGTATTTT.

V gene TRBV19 combines with J gene TRBJ2-3; 7 bases map to TRBD2. V was clipped by 3 bases and J by 2 bases; unmatched bases: 5. CDR3 length: 15 amino acids. The germline gives CDR1 LNHDA, CDR2 SQIVND (reference sequence). Here the CDR3 reads CASSIWRGTTDTQYF. CDR3 bases: TGTGCCAGTAGTATCTGGCGGGGGACCACAGATACGCAGTATTTT.

The chain couples TRBV7-8 to TRBJ2-3, with unresolved D. The CDR3 extends over 13 amino acids. Germline loops: CDR1 SGHVS, CDR2 FQNEAQ. The V end lost 0 bases, the J end lost 4 bases, and 5 bases lay between the germline ends. CDR3 protein: CASSLAGSDTQYF. The CDR3 DNA reads TGTGCCAGCAGCTTAGCGGGATCAGATACGCAGTATTTT. Complete variable domain (other parts from reference TRBV7-8 and TRBJ2-3): GAGVSQSPRYKVAKRGQDVALRCDPISGHVSLFWYQQALGQGPEFLTYFQNEAQLDKSGLPSDRFFAERPEGSVSTLKIQRTQQEDSAVYLCASSLAGSDTQYFGPGTRLTVL.